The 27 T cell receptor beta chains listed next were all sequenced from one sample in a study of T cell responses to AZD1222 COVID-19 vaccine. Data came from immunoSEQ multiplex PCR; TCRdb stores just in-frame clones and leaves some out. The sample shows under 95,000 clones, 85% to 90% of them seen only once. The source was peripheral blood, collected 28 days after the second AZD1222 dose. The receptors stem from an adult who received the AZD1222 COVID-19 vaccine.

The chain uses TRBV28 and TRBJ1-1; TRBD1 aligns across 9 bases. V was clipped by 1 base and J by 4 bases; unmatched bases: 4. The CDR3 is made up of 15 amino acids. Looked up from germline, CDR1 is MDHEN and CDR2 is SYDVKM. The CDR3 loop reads CASSLFGQGSTEAFF. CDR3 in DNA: TGTGCCAGCAGTTTATTCGGACAGGGGAGCACTGAAGCTTTCTTT.

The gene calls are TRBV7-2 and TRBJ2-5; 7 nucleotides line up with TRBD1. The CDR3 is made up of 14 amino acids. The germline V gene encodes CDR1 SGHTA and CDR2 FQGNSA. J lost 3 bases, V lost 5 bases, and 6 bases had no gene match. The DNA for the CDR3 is TGTGCCAGCAGCCGCCGGGACAGAGAAGAGACCCAGTACTTC. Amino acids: CASSRRDREETQYF.

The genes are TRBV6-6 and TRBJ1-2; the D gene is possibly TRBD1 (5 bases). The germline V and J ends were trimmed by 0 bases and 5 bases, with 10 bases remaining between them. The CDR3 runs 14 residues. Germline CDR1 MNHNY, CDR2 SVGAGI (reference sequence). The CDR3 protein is CASSYSRGRYGYTF. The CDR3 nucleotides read TGTGCCAGCAGTTACTCCCGGGGGAGGTATGGCTACACCTTC.

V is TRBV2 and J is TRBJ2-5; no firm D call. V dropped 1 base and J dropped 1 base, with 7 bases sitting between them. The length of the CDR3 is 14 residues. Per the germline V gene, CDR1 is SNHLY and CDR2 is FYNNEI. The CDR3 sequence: CASSEVVGQETQYF. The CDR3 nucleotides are TGTGCCAGCAGTGAAGTCGTTGGCCAAGAGACCCAGTACTTC.

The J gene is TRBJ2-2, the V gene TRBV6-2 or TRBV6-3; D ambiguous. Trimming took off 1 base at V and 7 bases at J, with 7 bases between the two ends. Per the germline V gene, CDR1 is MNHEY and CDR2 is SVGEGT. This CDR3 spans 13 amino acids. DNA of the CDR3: TGTGCCAGCAGTTACTACAACCACGGGGAGCTGTTTTTT. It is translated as CASSYYNHGELFF.

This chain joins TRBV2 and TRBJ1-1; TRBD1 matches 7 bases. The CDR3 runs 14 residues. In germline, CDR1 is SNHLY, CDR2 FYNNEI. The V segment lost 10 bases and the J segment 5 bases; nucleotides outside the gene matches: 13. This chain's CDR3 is CATLRGGRKTEAFF. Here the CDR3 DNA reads TGTGCCACCCTCAGGGGGGGGCGAAAAACTGAAGCTTTCTTT. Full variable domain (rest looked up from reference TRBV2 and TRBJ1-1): EPEVTQTPSHQVTQMGQEVILRCVPISNHLYFYWYRQILGQKVEFLVSFYNNEISEKSEIFDDQFSVERPDGSNFTLKIRSTKLEDSAMYFCATLRGGRKTEAFFGQGTRLTVV.

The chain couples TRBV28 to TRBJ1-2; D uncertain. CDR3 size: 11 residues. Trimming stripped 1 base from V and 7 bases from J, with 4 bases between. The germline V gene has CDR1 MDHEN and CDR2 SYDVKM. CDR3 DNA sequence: TGTGCCAGCAGTTTATCGGTTGGCTACACCTTC. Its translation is CASSLSVGYTF.

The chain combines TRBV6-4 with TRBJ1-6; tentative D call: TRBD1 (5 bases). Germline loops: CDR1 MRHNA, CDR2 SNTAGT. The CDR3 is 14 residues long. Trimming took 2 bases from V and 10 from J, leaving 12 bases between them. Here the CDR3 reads CASSDLGGRSPLHF. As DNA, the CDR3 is TGTGCCAGCAGTGACCTCGGGGGTAGGTCACCCCTCCACTTT.

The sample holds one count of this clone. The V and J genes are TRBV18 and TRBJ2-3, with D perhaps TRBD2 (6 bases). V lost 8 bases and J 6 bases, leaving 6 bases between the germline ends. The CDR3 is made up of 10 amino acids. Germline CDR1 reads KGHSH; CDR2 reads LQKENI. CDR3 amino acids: CASGGDTQYF. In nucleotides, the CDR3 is TGTGCCAGCGGAGGGGATACGCAGTATTTT.

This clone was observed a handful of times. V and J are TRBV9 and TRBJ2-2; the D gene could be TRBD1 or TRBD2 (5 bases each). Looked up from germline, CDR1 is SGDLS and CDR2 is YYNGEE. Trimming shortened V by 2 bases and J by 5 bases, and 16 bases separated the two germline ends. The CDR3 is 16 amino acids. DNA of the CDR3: TGTGCCAGCAGCGTTTCCGGGACCCCTATTACCGGGGAGCTGTTTTTT. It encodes CASSVSGTPITGELFF.

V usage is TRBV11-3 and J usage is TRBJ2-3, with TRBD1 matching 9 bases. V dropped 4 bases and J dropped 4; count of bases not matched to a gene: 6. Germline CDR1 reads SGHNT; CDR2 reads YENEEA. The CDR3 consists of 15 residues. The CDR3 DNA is TGTGCCAGCAGCTCCCCGGGACAGGGAGCAGATACGCAGTATTTT. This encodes CASSSPGQGADTQYF. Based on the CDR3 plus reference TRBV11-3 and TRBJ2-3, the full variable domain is EAGVVQSPRYKIIEKKQPVAFWCNPISGHNTLYWYLQNLGQGPELLIRYENEEAVDDSQLPKDRFSAERLKGVDSTLKIQPAELGDSAVYLCASSSPGQGADTQYFGPGTRLTVL.

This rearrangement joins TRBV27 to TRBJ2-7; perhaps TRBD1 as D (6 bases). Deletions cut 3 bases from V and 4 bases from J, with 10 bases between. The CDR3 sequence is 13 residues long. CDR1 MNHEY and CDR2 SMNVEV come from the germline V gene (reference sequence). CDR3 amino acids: CASSFGTKYEQYF. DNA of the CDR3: TGTGCCAGCAGTTTTGGGACAAAATACGAGCAGTACTTC.

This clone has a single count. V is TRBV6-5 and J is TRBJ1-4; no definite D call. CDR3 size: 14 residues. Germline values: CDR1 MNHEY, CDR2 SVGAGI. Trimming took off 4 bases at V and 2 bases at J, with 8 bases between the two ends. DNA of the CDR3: TGTGCCAGCAGTTGGGCAGCTACTAATGAAAAACTGTTTTTT. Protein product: CASSWAATNEKLFF.

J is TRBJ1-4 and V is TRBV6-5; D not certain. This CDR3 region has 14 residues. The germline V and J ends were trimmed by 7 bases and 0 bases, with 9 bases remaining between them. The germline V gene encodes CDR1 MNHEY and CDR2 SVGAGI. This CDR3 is CASTDRATNEKLFF. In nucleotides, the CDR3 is TGTGCCAGCACCGACCGAGCAACTAATGAAAAACTGTTTTTT.

This chain's CDR3 is CARGGQSCGNTIYF. Here the CDR3 DNA reads TGTGCCAGAGGGGGACAGTCTTGTGGAAACACCATATATTTT. The chain links TRBV19 to TRBJ1-3; 7 bases are a match to TRBD1. Germline assignment: CDR1 LNHDA and CDR2 SQIVND (reference sequence). The CDR3 sequence is 14 residues long. The trim removed 9 bases at V and 3 bases at J, leaving 8 bases unmatched.

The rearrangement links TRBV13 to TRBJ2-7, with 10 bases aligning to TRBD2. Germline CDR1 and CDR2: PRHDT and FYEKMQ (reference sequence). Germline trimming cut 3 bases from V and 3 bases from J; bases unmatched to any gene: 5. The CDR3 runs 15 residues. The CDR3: CASSFPSGGYYEQYF. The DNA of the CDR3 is TGTGCCAGCAGCTTTCCTAGCGGGGGATACTACGAGCAGTACTTC.

The CDR3 region is CASGYDSPTMNTEAFF. CDR3 nucleotides: TGTGCCAGCGGGTACGACAGCCCTACAATGAACACTGAAGCTTTCTTT. J is TRBJ1-1 and V is TRBV5-4, with a weak D call TRBD1 (5 bases). The germline CDR1 and CDR2 sequences are SGHNT and YYREEE (reference sequence). The V gene lost 7 bases and the J gene lost 0 bases, with 19 bases spanning the gap. The CDR3 extends over 16 amino acids. The full variable domain, with the rest looked up from reference TRBV5-4 and TRBJ1-1, is ETGVTQSPTHLIKTRGQQVTLRCSSQSGHNTVSWYQQALGQGPQFIFQYYREEENGRGNFPPRFSGLQFPNYSSELNVNALELDDSALYLCASGYDSPTMNTEAFFGQGTRLTVV.

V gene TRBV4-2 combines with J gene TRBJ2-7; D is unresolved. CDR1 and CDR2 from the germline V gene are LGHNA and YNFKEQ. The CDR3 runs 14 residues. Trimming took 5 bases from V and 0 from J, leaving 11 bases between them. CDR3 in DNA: TGTGCCAGCAGCTTGGGAACAAGCTCCTACGAGCAGTACTTC. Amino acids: CASSLGTSSYEQYF.

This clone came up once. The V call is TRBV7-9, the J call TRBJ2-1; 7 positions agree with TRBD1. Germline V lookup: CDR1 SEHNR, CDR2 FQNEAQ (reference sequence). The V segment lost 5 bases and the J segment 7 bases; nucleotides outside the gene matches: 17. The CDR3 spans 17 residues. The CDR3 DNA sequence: TGTGCCAGCAGCCCTAATCGACAGGGTCCCGTGGAAAATGAGCAGTTCTTC. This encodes CASSPNRQGPVENEQFF.

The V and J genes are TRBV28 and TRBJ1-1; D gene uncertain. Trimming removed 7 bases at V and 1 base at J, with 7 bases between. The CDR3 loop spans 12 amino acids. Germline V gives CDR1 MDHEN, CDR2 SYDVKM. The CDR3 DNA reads TGTGCCAGCACCCGGGGGAACACTGAAGCTTTCTTT. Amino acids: CASTRGNTEAFF. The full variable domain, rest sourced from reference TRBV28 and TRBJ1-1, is DVKVTQSSRYLVKRTGEKVFLECVQDMDHENMFWYRQDPGLGLRLIYFSYDVKMKEKGDIPEGYSVSREKKERFSLILESASTNQTSMYLCASTRGNTEAFFGQGTRLTVV.

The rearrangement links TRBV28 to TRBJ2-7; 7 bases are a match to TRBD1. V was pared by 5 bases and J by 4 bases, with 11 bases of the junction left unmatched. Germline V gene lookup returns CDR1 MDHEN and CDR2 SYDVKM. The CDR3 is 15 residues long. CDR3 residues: CASSGGGTGEYEQYF. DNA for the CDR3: TGTGCCAGCAGTGGAGGAGGAACAGGGGAATACGAGCAGTACTTC.

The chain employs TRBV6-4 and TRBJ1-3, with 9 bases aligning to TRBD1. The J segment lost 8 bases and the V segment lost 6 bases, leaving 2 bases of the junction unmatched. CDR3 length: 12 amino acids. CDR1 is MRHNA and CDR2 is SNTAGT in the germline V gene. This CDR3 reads CASRGQGHTIYF. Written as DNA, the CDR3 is TGTGCCAGCAGGGGACAGGGACACACCATATATTTT.

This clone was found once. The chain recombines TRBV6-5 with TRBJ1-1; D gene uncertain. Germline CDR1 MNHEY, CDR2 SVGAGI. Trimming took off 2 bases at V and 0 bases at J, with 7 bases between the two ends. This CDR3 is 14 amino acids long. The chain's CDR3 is CASSYDLMNTEAFF. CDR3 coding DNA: TGTGCCAGCAGTTACGACCTGATGAACACTGAAGCTTTCTTT.

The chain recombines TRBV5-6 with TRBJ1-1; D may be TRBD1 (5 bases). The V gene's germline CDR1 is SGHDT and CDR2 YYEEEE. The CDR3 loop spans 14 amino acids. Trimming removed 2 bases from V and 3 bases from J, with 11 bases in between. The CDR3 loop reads CASSFVGVDTEAFF. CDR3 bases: TGTGCCAGCAGCTTCGTAGGGGTCGACACTGAAGCTTTCTTT.

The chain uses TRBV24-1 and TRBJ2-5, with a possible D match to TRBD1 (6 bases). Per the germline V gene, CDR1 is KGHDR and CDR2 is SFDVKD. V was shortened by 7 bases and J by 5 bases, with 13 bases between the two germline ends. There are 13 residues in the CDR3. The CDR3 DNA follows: TGTGCCACCAGCATTACAGGGAGCGAGACCCAGTACTTC. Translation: CATSITGSETQYF.

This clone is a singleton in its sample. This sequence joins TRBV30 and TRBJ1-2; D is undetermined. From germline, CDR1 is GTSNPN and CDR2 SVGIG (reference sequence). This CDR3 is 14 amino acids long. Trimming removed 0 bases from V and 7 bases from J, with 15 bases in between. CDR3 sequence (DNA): TGTGCCTGGAGTGTAGGAGCGGACTGGGGTGGCTACACCTTC. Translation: CAWSVGADWGGYTF.

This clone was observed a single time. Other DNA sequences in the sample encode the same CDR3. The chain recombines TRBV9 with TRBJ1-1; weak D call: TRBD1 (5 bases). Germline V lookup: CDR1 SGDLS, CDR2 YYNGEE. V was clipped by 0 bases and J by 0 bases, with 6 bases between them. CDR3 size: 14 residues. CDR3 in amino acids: CASSVGGVNTEAFF. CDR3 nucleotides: TGTGCCAGCAGCGTAGGGGGGGTGAACACTGAAGCTTTCTTT.